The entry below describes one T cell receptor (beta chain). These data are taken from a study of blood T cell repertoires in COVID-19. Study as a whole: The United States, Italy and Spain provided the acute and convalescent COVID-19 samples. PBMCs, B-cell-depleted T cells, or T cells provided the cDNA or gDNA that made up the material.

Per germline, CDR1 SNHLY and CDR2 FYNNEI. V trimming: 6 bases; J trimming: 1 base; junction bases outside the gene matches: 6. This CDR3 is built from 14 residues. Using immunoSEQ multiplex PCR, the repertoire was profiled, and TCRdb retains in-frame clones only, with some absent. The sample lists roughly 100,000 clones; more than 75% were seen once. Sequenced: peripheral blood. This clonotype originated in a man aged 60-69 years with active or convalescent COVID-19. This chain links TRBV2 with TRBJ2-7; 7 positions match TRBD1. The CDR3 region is CASRIGTESYEQYF. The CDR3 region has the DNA TGTGCCAGCAGGATCGGGACAGAATCCTACGAGCAGTACTTC. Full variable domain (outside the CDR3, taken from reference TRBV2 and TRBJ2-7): EPEVTQTPSHQVTQMGQEVILRCVPISNHLYFYWYRQILGQKVEFLVSFYNNEISEKSEIFDDQFSVERPDGSNFTLKIRSTKLEDSAMYFCASRIGTESYEQYFGPGTRLTVT.